The 5 T cell receptor beta chains below all came from one sample that was sequenced in a study of cytomegalovirus exposure and HLA in healthy donors. The PCR contained 60 Vbeta and 13 Jbeta primers. Sequencing used immunoSEQ multiplex PCR; TCRdb keeps in-frame clones, though not all of them. The sample has fewer than 110,000 clones, 85% seen once. Sequencing used PBMCs. These receptors were taken from a man aged 25 to 45 in good health and CMV-seronegative.

V is TRBV27 and J is TRBJ1-5, with 10 bases fitting TRBD1. Germline assignment: CDR1 MNHEY and CDR2 SMNVEV (reference sequence). V was clipped by 5 bases and J by 8 bases; unmatched bases: 12. CDR3 length: 16 residues. CDR3 nucleotides: TGTGCCAGCAGTCCCGGGACAGGGGTCCCCTACGAGCCCCAGCATTTT. This translates into CASSPGTGVPYEPQHF.

The chain is built from TRBV7-4 and TRBJ1-3; D is possibly TRBD1 (5 bases). The CDR3 covers 14 residues. In germline, CDR1 is SGHVT, CDR2 SQSDAQ. The ends were cut back, 2 bases at V and 7 bases at J, with 12 bases in the middle. In DNA, the CDR3 is TGTGCCAGCAGCTTACTACAGGCGGAGAACACCATATATTTT. Its protein is CASSLLQAENTIYF.

The chain couples TRBV28 to TRBJ2-1; 10 bases map to TRBD2. V gave up 3 bases and J gave up 4 bases; unmatched junction bases: 6. CDR1 is MDHEN and CDR2 is SYDVKM in the germline V gene. The CDR3 is 16 amino acids. CDR3 coding DNA: TGTGCCAGCAGTTTTAGGCTAGCGGGGGAGTACAATGAGCAGTTCTTC. This encodes CASSFRLAGEYNEQFF.

V and J are TRBV2 and TRBJ2-5, with D possibly matching TRBD2 (5 bases). From germline, CDR1 is SNHLY and CDR2 FYNNEI. CDR3 length: 13 residues. V lost 6 bases and J 5 bases, leaving 13 bases between the germline ends. For the CDR3, the DNA is TGTGCCAGCAGCACAGTTGGCGGGGAGACCCAGTACTTC. It encodes CASSTVGGETQYF.

This clone turned up a few times. This chain joins TRBV6-1 and TRBJ2-3, with TRBD2 matching over 12 bases. This CDR3 has 15 amino acids. With 4 bases clipped from V and 5 bases from J, the junction kept 4 bases outside the gene matches. CDR1 and CDR2 (germline): MNHNS, SASEGT. CDR3 amino acids: CASSATSGSRDTQYF. CDR3 coding DNA: TGTGCCAGCAGTGCGACTAGCGGGAGCCGAGATACGCAGTATTTT.